The 13 T cell receptor beta chains presented below share a single source sample, sequenced in a study of blood T cells in healthy people across ages. For the second PCR, which ran for about 7 to 11 cycles, a sample-barcoded 5' primer and a J-beta primer mix were used. TCRdb reprocessed the 5' RACE reads with MiXCR, giving one entry per CDR3 protein. The sample records about 1 million distinct CDR3 sequences, 40% to 45% being singletons. The sample taken for sequencing was blood. The receptors stem from a woman in her sixties in good health.

This clonotype turned up a few times. This rearrangement joins TRBV29-1 to TRBJ2-1; 11 nucleotides align to TRBD2. CDR3 length: 14 residues. Germline CDR1 is SQVTM and CDR2 is ANQGSEA. J gave up 6 bases and V 4 bases, and 5 bases lay outside the gene matches. Here the CDR3 DNA reads TGCAGCGTTGTTGGGCTAGCGGGAGGCAATGAGCAGTTCTTC. This translates into CSVVGLAGGNEQFF.

The chain couples TRBV6-5 to TRBJ2-7; TRBD2 matches 8 bases. This CDR3 comprises 13 residues. Trimming took 5 bases from V and 9 from J; bases not matched to a gene: 9. The germline V gene has CDR1 MNHEY and CDR2 SVGAGI. CDR3 in DNA: TGTGCCAGCAGTCCGACTAGCGCATTCGGGCAGTACTTC. This encodes CASSPTSAFGQYF.

The chain has TRBV6-6 and TRBJ2-7; D might be TRBD1 (7 bases). Trimming stripped 0 bases from V and 2 bases from J, with 17 bases between. Germline CDR1 MNHNY, CDR2 SVGAGI (reference sequence). This CDR3 region has 17 residues. This chain's CDR3 is CASSYSRVRGAPYEQYF. As DNA, the CDR3 is TGTGCCAGCAGTTACTCGAGGGTCAGGGGGGCCCCCTACGAGCAGTACTTC.

The chain links TRBV4-1 to TRBJ2-3; D might be TRBD1 (6 bases). The V and J ends lost 4 bases and 6 bases respectively, with 17 bases between them. The germline V gene has CDR1 MGHRA and CDR2 YSYEKL. The CDR3 is 15 residues long. CDR3 protein: CASSLSARGSDTQYF. CDR3 nucleotide sequence: TGCGCCAGCAGCCTAAGTGCCAGGGGATCGGATACGCAGTATTTT.

V usage is TRBV15 and J usage is TRBJ2-7; 7 bases are shared with TRBD1. V lost 0 bases, J lost 5 bases, and 10 bases stayed unmatched. Per germline, CDR1 LNHNV and CDR2 YYDKDF (reference sequence). The CDR3 spans 16 residues. CDR3 in DNA: TGTGCCACCAGCAGAGAAGTAAGGGACAGTATAGACGAGCAGTACTTC. Translated: CATSREVRDSIDEQYF.

Regarding this clonotype: A read error may account for a junction end that differs from germline. V usage is TRBV24-1 and J usage is TRBJ2-5; TRBD2 matches 11 bases. In germline, CDR1 is KGHDR, CDR2 SFDVKD. This CDR3 is 16 amino acids long. The CDR3 coding sequence is TGTGCCACCGGTGACCGGGGACTAGCGGAGCAAGAGACCCAGTACTTC. It codes for CATGDRGLAEQETQYF.

This clonotype was seen a single time. The gene calls are TRBV5-1 and TRBJ1-2; weak D call: TRBD1 (6 bases). Germline CDR1 SGHRS, CDR2 YFSETQ. The CDR3 is 14 residues long. Trimming shortened V by 4 bases and J by 4 bases, and 14 bases separated the two germline ends. CDR3 sequence reads: CASSEGQPLYGYTF. Written as DNA, the CDR3 is TGCGCCAGCAGCGAAGGACAGCCACTCTATGGCTACACCTTC. Variable domain in full (rest from reference TRBV5-1 and TRBJ1-2): KAGVTQTPRYLIKTRGQQVTLSCSPISGHRSVSWYQQTPGQGLQFLFEYFSETQRNKGNFPGRFSGRQFSNSRSEMNVSTLELGDSALYLCASSEGQPLYGYTFGSGTRLTVV.

The gene calls are TRBV9 and TRBJ2-7; 7 bases are a match to TRBD1. The CDR3 has 14 amino acids. The germline CDR1 and CDR2 sequences are SGDLS and YYNGEE. V shed 2 bases, J shed 6 bases, and the junction held 8 bases outside the gene matches. In DNA form, the CDR3 reads TGTGCCAGCAGCGTCCGGGACAGACCGTGCGAGCAGTACTTC. Amino acid sequence: CASSVRDRPCEQYF.

Worth noting for this clonotype: This sequence may be a read error, since a much larger clone differs from it by one base. V gene TRBV29-1 combines with J gene TRBJ2-5, with 8 bases aligning to TRBD1. The CDR3 has 14 amino acids. Germline V lookup: CDR1 SQVTM, CDR2 ANQGSEA. CDR3 in amino acids: CGVDSTGAQETQYF. CDR3 coding DNA: TGCGGCGTTGATTCGACAGGGGCCCAAGAGACCCAGTACTTC.

The J gene is TRBJ2-7, the V gene TRBV7-9; TRBD1 matches 12 bases. V shed 0 bases and J 7 bases; nucleotides not matched to a gene: 7. The germline CDR1 and CDR2 sequences are SEHNR and FQNEAQ (reference sequence). The CDR3 is 16 residues long. CDR3: CASSLAPGQGAWEQYF. DNA of the CDR3: TGTGCCAGCAGCTTAGCACCGGGACAGGGGGCATGGGAGCAGTACTTC.

This clonotype was seen once. For the CDR3, the DNA is TGTGCCACCTCCGGGACAGCCAAAAACATTCAGTACTTC. Translated, it gives CATSGTAKNIQYF. The chain has TRBV19 and TRBJ2-5; D could derive from TRBD1 or TRBD2 (5 bases each). The end of the DNA aligns better with TRBJ2-4, so the J call may be wrong. This CDR3 spans 13 amino acids. Germline CDR1 and CDR2: LNHDA and SQIVND (reference sequence).

The rearrangement uses TRBV28 and TRBJ2-7, with 8 bases fitting TRBD1. CDR1 is MDHEN and CDR2 is SYDVKM in the germline V gene. The J segment lost 7 bases and the V segment lost 5 bases, leaving 13 bases of the junction unmatched. The length of the CDR3 is 15 residues. CDR3 in amino acids: CASSVGTGTSNEQYF. CDR3 DNA sequence: TGTGCCAGCAGTGTCGGGACAGGTACTTCCAATGAGCAGTACTTC.

This clonotype was observed a few times. The chain uses TRBV27 and TRBJ2-5, with TRBD2 matching over 14 bases. CDR3 length equals 19 residues. V gave up 3 bases and J gave up 0 bases; unmatched junction bases: 9. Per germline, CDR1 MNHEY and CDR2 SMNVEV (reference sequence). This CDR3 reads CASSFLGLAGGGDQETQYF. The CDR3 nucleotides read TGTGCCAGCAGTTTCCTCGGACTAGCGGGAGGAGGGGACCAAGAGACCCAGTACTTC.